This TCR beta chain was documented in a study of shared clonotypes between healthy human individuals (dated by TCRdb to 2020 to 2022). Looking at the study overall: A few men and two women, aged 18 to 49 years, made up the cohort. For each donor, CD4 naive and CD4 memory were each given three plates, CD8 naive was given two plates, and CD8 memory was given one plate. Libraries were prepared and TCR repertoires were sequenced by different laboratories using diverse techniques, in order to increase sequencing depth and limit assay-specific biases. Between about 0.8 and 9 billion PBMCs per donor were obtained by leukapheresis. The study deeply sequenced blood TCR repertoires of five healthy adults to estimate repertoire size and the extent of clonotype sharing between individuals.

CD8 naive samples were CD45RO-negative cells positively selected for CCR7, giving a CD45RA+CCR7+ population that excluded TemRA cells. The donors were healthy, HIV-negative adults who had no recently reported acute infections or vaccinations. All donors were Caucasian adults living in Nashville, Tennessee, USA. Blood was obtained by leukapheresis, after which PBMCs were separated by Ficoll-Histopaque density gradient centrifugation and cryopreserved in liquid nitrogen vapor phase. Purity and quantity of every magnetically sorted T cell population were checked by analytical flow cytometry. From each sorted fraction, genomic DNA was isolated and quantified by UV absorbance on a Nanodrop 2000c. About this clone itself: It has no known antigen specificity. There are no base qualities to consult, and no much larger clone falls within one base.

The CDR3 holds 17 amino acids from the cysteine to the phenylalanine. The kept DNA is CDR3 alone, 51 bases in frame from the first base. The germline V gene sets CDR1 to SNHLY and CDR2 to FYNNEI. V and J are trimmed by 3 bases and 3 bases, and the gene matches miss 6 bases of the junction. Study-wide conclusions, independent of this receptor: When a handful of donors were compared, the shared fraction of clonotypes was around 5.1% for naive CD4, around 3.5% for naive CD8, 2.3% for memory CD4, and 0.4% for memory CD8. Larger estimated clonotype richness was generally found for naive subsets than for memory subsets. Because the study included a small number of donors, the genetic and exposure-history diversity represented was limited. Pairwise subsampling led to the expectation that sequencing depth would affect the degree of clonotype sharing among donors. Higher generation probabilities were observed for clonotypes shared by all four sorted-subset donors than for non-shared clonotypes. Incomplete sequencing was indicated by rarefaction of sorted-subset datasets, despite the large sequencing depth. Sampling was limited to blood, and TCR repertoires in tissue likely differ from TCR repertoires in blood.

TCR CDR3 regions were amplified from genomic DNA by multiplex PCR using the deep immunoSEQ assay. Extracted genomic DNA from each cell subset was distributed evenly across all wells of several immunoSEQ 96-well plates, and each plate was treated as a replicate. For sorted subsets, each replicate PCR was loaded with approximately 190 ng genomic DNA, equivalent to some 31,000 T cell genomes. Purified libraries were quantified with a Qubit 3.0 fluorometer, sized on a Bioanalyzer 2100, and re-quantified with the KAPA Library Quantification kit. Every immunoSEQ 96-well plate was sequenced on a separate single-read 150-cycle Illumina NextSeq 550 flow cell. The source study handled its data this way. Because the immunoSEQ output held only junctional sequences and lacked quality scores, the filtering could not match the filtering applied to full-length reads. To assign V/J genes and CDR3, sequences were annotated against IMGT germline references using PyIR, a Python wrapper for IgBLAST v1.9. Reads were filtered out if the reads had weak V/J assignments (E-value above 1e-6), no CDR3, stop codons, out-of-frame junctions, or ambiguous translated residues. V3J clonotypes were defined by identical inferred V gene, J gene, and CDR3 amino acid sequence. Percentage overlap between repertoires was computed as shared unique clonotypes divided by the size of the smaller repertoire. RTK rarefaction, the Chao1 estimator, and Recon v2.1 estimates of unobserved clonotypes were used to assess repertoire richness. Generation probabilities were computed with OLGA for all TCRbeta clonotypes obtained by the gDNA method from a handful of donors. TCRdb holds this immuneACCESS table with in-frame rearrangements only. Some clones are missing; in checked studies, unresolved V genes explain under half, and the rest has no known cause. That table is the source of V, J and clone size, and D and trimming were worked out from the DNA. Counted in this sample were millions of clones; over 85% of them appeared once. The top ten clones comprise around 1.1% of the sample.

This sequence originates from a man aged 18 to 35 in good health. The source material was naive CD8+ T cells sorted from blood. The sample's cell subset or site, from its label and the paper: CD45RA+CCR7+. The sequence joins TRBV2 to TRBJ2-6, with TRBD1 identical over 9 junction bases. The DNA sequence is given as TGTGCCAGCAGTGAGTGGAGGACAGGGGTTGGGGCCAACGTCCTGACTTTC. This yields the protein CASSEWRTGVGANVLTF.